Below, one TCR beta chain is given with its context. The antigen it recognizes is unknown. No much larger clone exists at a distance of one base, and base qualities are not known. This entry comes from a study of cytomegalovirus exposure and HLA in healthy donors (dated by TCRdb to the late 2010s). Regarding the complete study: An earlier analysis of 587 of the donors reported about 290 Gb of sequence data and roughly 110 million unique TCR beta sequences from 150 million to 200 million T cells. An early release covering about 600 HLA-typed donors comprised roughly 300 gigabases of sequencing data and roughly 86 million unique TCR sequences. Among the roughly 400 genotyped donors, around 81% belonged to the genetic ancestry cluster associated with self-reported Caucasian donors. The aim of the study was to test whether cataloging public T cell receptors could identify signatures of past pathogen exposure. Using immunosequencing, the study profiled T cell repertoires from 640 or so subjects and related those repertoires to cytomegalovirus serostatus. In addition to the first cohort of 666 subjects, a separate validation cohort of about 120 different subjects was used. To predict cytomegalovirus infection status, the study brought together high-throughput TCR immunosequencing, statistical association of individual TCRs with disease status, and machine learning. In a later analysis, previously published TCR beta repertoires from several hundred donors were re-analyzed and high-resolution HLA genotyping was added so that TCR occurrence patterns could be studied. The later analysis used no new phenotypic data to find candidate immune exposures, relying instead on TCR beta sequences and their occurrence across donors. To decide whether each TCR beta V gene segment behaved as functional or pseudogenic, an earlier analysis of 587 of the donors relied on high-throughput TCR beta sequencing. Alongside the repertoire data, information on donor age, sex, ethnicity and CMV serostatus was compiled. Genome-wide SNP genotypes for about 55% of the roughly 670 donors were used in a later genetic analysis, which treated that subset as a discovery cohort. All discovery cohort repertoires had been generated on a single sequencing platform. Both class I and class II loci were covered by HLA typing, at four-digit resolution. Typing coverage varied by locus: about 620-640 donors for A, B, C, DRB1 and DQB1; 500 to 550 for DQA1; 606 for DPA1; some 470 for DPB1. Because of strong linkage in the cohort, five DR-DQ haplotypes were treated as single units for association and clustering. Among about 370 genotyped donors of the cohort, an average of approximately 240,000 unique TCR beta nucleotide sequences was sequenced per donor, of which roughly 17% were non-productive. The full study reports these points: A further reported finding was that TCR beta sequences accurately predicted the HLA-A and HLA-B alleles for most subjects in the first cohort. Because HLA typing was missing for some donors at each locus, association tests included only the typed subset. Most CMV-associated TCR beta chains appeared to be HLA-restricted in a later analysis, and the HLA associations seemed to be driven largely by CMV exposure. Immune exposure information for the cohort was limited to CMV serostatus. In an earlier analysis of 587 of the donors, most TCR beta V segments appeared in productive rearrangements about 87% or about 30% of the time, broadly matching IMGT annotations. In both the original and validation cohorts, the classifier was reported to diagnose cytomegalovirus status with high specificity and sensitivity. The study listed 164 TCR beta chains as associated with cytomegalovirus. In a later analysis, several top co-occurrence clusters were reported to appear linked to parvovirus B19, influenza, CMV and Epstein-Barr virus. A group of highly shared sequence variants was considered likely to be a technical artifact of the sequencing pipeline. Across donors, most TCR sequences were observed very rarely, whereas some public TCRs were present in many individuals. An association between a missense DCLRE1C variant and V-gene and J-gene trimming of TCR beta chains was found in a later genetic analysis and replicated in an independent cohort. Strong co-occurrence of HLA alleles, especially DR and DQ, made assigning TCR associations to individual alleles difficult. Roughly uniform sequencing depth across donors was assumed in presence/absence analyses, although this assumption may not hold. A later analysis found that HLA-associated TCR beta chains were more clonally expanded and had lower generation probabilities than equally common non-associated chains. This cohort had only TCR beta chains sequenced, and the lack of alpha or paired-chain data limited which features could be detected. Because counts were too low, some 16 rarely observed V segments, including chromosome 9 orphons, were excluded from the earlier analysis of around 590 of the donors. In a later analysis, TCR association rates were found to vary across HLA loci, with the most associated TCRs seen for DRB1 alleles and the fewest for HLA-C alleles. The authors suggested that the approach could potentially be generalized to other disease states and immunological phenotypes. In vitro tests confirmed that a few of the cytomegalovirus-associated TCR beta chains recognize cytomegalovirus antigens. Linkage disequilibrium might explain the correlated functional status among segregating V segments, but an unknown experimental factor could not be ruled out. A later analysis associated 15,000 or so TCR beta sequences with specific HLA alleles at a false discovery rate of 0.05. Some IMGT-functional V segments, including TRBV6-2 and TRBV6-3, could not be told apart with the 87-base-pair reads, so those segments were excluded. A later genetic analysis reported fewer N-insertions in productive TCRs among donors in an Asian-associated ancestry cluster than the roughly 720-donor mean.

The protocol used for the library was the immunoSEQ multiplex PCR assay. For the multiplex PCR, a mixture combining 60 forward primers for TCR Vbeta segments and 13 reverse primers for TCR Jbeta segments was used. A multiplex PCR assay on genomic DNA amplified the CDR3 region of rearranged TCR beta genes. On the Illumina HiSeq System, the amplified TCR beta libraries were sequenced as 87-base-pair reads. As for the original processing: Across the 640 or so repertoires, a later analysis counted 75 million to 90 million unique TCR beta chains, roughly 11 million of which were shared by at least two donors. To remove PCR and sequencing errors, raw reads were error-corrected and collapsed into unique sequences using a nearest-neighbor algorithm that merged closely related sequences. To assign V, D and J gene segments, CDR3 sequences were aligned to IMGT reference sequences. Each retained sequence needed at least a six-nucleotide match to both a V gene segment and a J gene segment. Rearrangements were called productive when the CDR3 lacked stop codons and stayed in frame with V and J; all others were non-productive. CDR3 was defined according to IMGT convention as the region running from the second conserved V-encoded cysteine to the conserved J-encoded phenylalanine. The earlier analysis of roughly 590 of the donors excluded sequences that lacked an unambiguous match to a single V gene segment. An earlier analysis of approximately 590 of the donors called V segments functional above 56.7% productive rearrangements and segregating when the between-donor standard deviation exceeded 5%. A statistical classification framework was developed to diagnose cytomegalovirus status using the catalog of TCR beta chain sequences. In a later analysis, V and J genes were assigned by comparing TCR nucleotide sequences against IMGT/GENE-DB human TR gene sequences. The TCRdist pipeline was used in a later analysis to assign CDR3 sequences and most-parsimonious VDJ recombination scenarios. In a later analysis, each TCR beta chain was defined by its CDR3 amino acid sequence together with its V-gene family, and reads without a unique V-gene family were excluded. To address suspected cross-contamination and a sequencing artifact, a later analysis removed roughly 640 highly shared, low-generation-probability nucleotide sequences. In a later analysis, a clonal expansion index for each public chain was calculated from normalized within-repertoire ranks of inferred template counts. A later analysis computed generation probabilities with a VDJ recombination model fitted to out-of-frame rearrangements, and checked the results against IGoR. A later analysis scored TCR-TCR, TCR-HLA and TCR-CMV co-occurrence with hypergeometric tests, applying a repertoire-size bias correction to TCR pairs. False discovery rates were estimated in a later analysis by permuting HLA or CMV assignments 20 times. In a later analysis, co-occurring TCRs were grouped with DBSCAN, and TCRdist sequence similarity was added when clustering was performed within HLA-allele-positive subsets. Repertoires with fewer than 30,000 or more than 120,000 public chains were left out of co-occurrence clustering, as were four to six repertoires with anomalous nucleotide sharing. TCRdb took over this immuneACCESS table, retaining in-frame rearrangements with V and J assigned. Such tables are incomplete; in checked studies, under half of the missing clones stem from an unresolved V gene, and the remainder is unexplained. That table furnishes V, J and clone size, whereas the DNA furnished D and trimming. The sample data list 150,000 to 200,000 clones, and about four fifths of these were observed just once. Jointly, the top ten make up less than 1.1% of the sample.

In total, 600 or so healthy bone marrow donors made up the cohort. All cohort members were sampled while nominally healthy, although unrecorded immune exposures were likely present. The donor was CMV seronegative and belonged to the group of around 350 seronegative cohort members. A peripheral blood sample was provided by each donor, and peripheral blood mononuclear cells were used for TCR beta sequencing. The Qiagen DNeasy Blood Extraction Kit was used to extract genomic DNA from the blood cell samples. V and J lose 1 base and 2 bases, and a span of 12 bases separates them. According to the germline V gene, CDR1 reads SGHAT and CDR2 reads FQNNGV. Its CDR3 holds 15 amino acids, cysteine through phenylalanine. Kept here is only the CDR3 DNA, which spans 45 bases and is read in frame from base 1.

This receptor chain uses TRBV11-2 and TRBJ2-7; the best D guess is TRBD2, with 6 bases matching. The sample taken for sequencing was PBMCs. The receptor comes from a woman aged 40 to 50 in good health and CMV-seronegative. The CDR3 protein: CASSLGRVGPYEQYF. Read as DNA, the sequence is TGTGCCAGCAGCTTAGGGAGGGTCGGTCCCTACGAGCAGTACTTC.